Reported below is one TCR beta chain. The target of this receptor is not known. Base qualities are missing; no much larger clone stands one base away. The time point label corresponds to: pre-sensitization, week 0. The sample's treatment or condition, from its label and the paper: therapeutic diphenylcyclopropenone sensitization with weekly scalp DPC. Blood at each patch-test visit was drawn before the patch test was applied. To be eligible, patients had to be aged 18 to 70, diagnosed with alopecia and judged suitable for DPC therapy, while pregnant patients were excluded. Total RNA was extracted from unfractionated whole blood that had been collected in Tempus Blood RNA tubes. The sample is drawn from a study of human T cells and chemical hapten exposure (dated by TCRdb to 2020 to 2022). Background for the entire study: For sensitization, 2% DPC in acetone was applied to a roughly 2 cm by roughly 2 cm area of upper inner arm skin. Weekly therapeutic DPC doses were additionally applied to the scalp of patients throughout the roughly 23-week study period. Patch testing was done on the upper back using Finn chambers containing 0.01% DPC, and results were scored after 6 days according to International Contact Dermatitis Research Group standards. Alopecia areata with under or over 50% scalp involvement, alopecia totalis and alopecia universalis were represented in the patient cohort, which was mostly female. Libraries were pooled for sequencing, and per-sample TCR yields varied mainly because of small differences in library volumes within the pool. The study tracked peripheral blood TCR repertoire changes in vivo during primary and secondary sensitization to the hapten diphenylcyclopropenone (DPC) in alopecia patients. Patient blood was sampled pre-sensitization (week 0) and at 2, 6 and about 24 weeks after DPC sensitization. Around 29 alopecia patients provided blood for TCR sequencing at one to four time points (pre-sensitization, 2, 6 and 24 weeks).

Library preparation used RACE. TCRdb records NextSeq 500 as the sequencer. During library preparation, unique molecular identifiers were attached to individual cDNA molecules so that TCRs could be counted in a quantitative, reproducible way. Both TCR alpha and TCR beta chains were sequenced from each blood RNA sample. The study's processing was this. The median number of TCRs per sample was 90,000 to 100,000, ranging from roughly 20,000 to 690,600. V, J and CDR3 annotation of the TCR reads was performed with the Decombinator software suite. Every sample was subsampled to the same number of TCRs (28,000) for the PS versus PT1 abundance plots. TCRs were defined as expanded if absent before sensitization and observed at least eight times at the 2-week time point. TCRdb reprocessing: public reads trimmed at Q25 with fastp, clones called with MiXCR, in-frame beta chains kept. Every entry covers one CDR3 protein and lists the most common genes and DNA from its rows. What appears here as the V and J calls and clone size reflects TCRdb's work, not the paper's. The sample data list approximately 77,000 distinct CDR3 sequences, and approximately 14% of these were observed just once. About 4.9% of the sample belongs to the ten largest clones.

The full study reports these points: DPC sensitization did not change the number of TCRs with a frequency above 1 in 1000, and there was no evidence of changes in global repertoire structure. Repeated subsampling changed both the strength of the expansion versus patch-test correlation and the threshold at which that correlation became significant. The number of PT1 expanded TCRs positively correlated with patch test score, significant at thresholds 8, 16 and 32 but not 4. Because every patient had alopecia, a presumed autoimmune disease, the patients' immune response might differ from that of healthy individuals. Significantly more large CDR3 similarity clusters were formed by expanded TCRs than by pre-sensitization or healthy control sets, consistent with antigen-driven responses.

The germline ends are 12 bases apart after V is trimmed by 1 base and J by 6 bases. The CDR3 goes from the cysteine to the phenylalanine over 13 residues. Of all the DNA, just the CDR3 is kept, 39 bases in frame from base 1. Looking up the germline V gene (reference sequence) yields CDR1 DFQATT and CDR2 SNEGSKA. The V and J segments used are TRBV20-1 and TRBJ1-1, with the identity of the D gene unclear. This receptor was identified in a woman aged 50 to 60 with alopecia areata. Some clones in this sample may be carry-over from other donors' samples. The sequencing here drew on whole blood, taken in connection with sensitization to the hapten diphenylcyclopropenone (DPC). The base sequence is TGCAGTGCTAGAGCCAGCCTAGGAGCTGAAGCTTTCTTT. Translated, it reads CSARASLGAEAFF.